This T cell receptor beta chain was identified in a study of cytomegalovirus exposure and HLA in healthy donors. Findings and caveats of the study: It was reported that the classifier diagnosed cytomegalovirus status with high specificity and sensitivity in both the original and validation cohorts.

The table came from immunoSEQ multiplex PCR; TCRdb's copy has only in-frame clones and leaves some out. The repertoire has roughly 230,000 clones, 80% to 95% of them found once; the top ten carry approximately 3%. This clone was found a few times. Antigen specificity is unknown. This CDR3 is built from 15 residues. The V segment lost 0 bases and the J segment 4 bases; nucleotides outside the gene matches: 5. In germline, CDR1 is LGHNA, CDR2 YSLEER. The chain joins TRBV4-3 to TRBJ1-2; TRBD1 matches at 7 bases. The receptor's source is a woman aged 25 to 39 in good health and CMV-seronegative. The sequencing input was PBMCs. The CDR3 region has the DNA TGCGCCAGCAGCCAAGATCAGGGGGTCCTCTATGGCTACACCTTC. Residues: CASSQDQGVLYGYTF.